Below, 4 T cell receptor beta chains from the same sample are listed, as sequenced in a study of T cell responses to AZD1222 COVID-19 vaccine. The data were produced by immunoSEQ multiplex PCR, yet TCRdb's version contains in-frame clones alone and is incomplete. The sample lists around 95,000 clones, around 89% occurring once. The sample here was peripheral blood, taken on day 0 of AZD1222 vaccination. These receptors all come from an adult in good health.

The rearrangement uses TRBV4-2 and TRBJ2-7; the D gene is possibly TRBD2 (6 bases). This CDR3 spans 16 amino acids. V was clipped by 1 base and J by 0 bases, with 13 bases between them. From germline, CDR1 is LGHNA and CDR2 YNFKEQ. The CDR3 region has the DNA TGTGCCAGCAGCCAAGTGGGAGGTATCAGCTCCTACGAGCAGTACTTC. This encodes CASSQVGGISSYEQYF.

The J gene is TRBJ1-4, the V gene TRBV7-6; D possibly corresponds to TRBD1 (6 bases). V was clipped by 4 bases and J by 2 bases, with 14 bases between them. CDR1 and CDR2 (germline): SGHVS, FNYEAQ. The CDR3 totals 16 residues. The CDR3 is CASSYGTRGTNEKLFF. The CDR3 nucleotides are TGTGCCAGCAGCTACGGGACACGCGGGACTAATGAAAAACTGTTTTTT.

The J gene is TRBJ1-3, the V gene TRBV18; 7 positions agree with TRBD1. Germline CDR1 KGHSH, CDR2 LQKENI. After removal of 3 bases from V and 2 bases from J, the junction contained 1 base not matched to a gene. CDR3 length equals 14 residues. The chain's CDR3 is CASSPGQAGNTIYF. The CDR3 DNA follows: TGTGCCAGCTCACCTGGACAGGCTGGAAACACCATATATTTT.

The V gene is TRBV7-2, the J gene TRBJ2-3; D is unclear. The CDR3 is made up of 13 amino acids. Per germline, CDR1 SGHTA and CDR2 FQGNSA. Between the trimmed V and J ends, which lost 5 bases and 2 bases, there was a span of 8 bases. Here the CDR3 reads CASSPPYTDTQYF. For the CDR3, the DNA is TGTGCCAGCAGCCCCCCTTACACAGATACGCAGTATTTT.